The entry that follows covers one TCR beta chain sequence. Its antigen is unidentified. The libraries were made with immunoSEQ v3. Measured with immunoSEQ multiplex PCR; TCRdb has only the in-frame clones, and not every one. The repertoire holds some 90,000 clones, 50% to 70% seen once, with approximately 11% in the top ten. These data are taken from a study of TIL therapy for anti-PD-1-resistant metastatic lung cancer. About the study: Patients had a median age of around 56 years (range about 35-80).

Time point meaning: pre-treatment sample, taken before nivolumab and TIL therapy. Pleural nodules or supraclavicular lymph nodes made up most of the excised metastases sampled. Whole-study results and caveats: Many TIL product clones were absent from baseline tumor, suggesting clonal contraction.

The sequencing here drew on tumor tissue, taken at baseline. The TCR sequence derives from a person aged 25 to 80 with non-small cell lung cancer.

The CDR3 loop reads CASSLVPGTQETQYF. DNA of the CDR3: TGTGCCAGCAGCTTAGTGCCCGGGACTCAAGAGACCCAGTACTTC. This rearrangement joins TRBV11-2 to TRBJ2-5, with D tentatively TRBD2 (6 bases). CDR1 and CDR2 from the germline V gene are SGHAT and FQNNGV. CDR3 length: 15 residues. V was cut by 1 base and J by 2 bases, with 11 bases left in between.